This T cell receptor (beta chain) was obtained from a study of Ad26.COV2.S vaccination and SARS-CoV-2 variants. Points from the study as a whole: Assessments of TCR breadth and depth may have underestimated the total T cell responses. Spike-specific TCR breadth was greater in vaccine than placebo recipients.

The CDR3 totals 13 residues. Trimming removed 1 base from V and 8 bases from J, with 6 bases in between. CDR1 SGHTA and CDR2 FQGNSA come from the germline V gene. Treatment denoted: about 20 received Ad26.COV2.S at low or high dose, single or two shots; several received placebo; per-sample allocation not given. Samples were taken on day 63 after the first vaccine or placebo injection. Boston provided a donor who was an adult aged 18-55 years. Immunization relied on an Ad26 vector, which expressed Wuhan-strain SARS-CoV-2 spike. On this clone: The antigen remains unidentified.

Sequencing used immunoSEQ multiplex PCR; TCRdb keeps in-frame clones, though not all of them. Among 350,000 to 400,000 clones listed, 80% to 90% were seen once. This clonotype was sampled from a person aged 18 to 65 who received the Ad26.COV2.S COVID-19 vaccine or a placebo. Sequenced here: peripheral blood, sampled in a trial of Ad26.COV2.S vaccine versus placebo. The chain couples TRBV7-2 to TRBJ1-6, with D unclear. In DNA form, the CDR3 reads TGTGCCAGCAGCTTAGACACCGATTCACCCCTCCACTTT. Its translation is CASSLDTDSPLHF.